The 22 T cell receptor beta chains below all came from one sample that was sequenced in a study of breast tumors, draining lymph nodes, adjacent tissues. TCRdb itself ran the multiplex PCR reads through MiXCR, one entry per CDR3 protein. This sample has about 270,000 distinct CDR3 sequences, with about 30% found just once. The lymph nodes were axillary draining lymph nodes from breast cancer patients. The material sequenced was axillary lymph node tissue. The receptor set was obtained from a female donor with breast cancer. Some clones in this sample may be carry-over from other donors' samples.

To note about this clonotype: Since no conserved phenylalanine or tryptophan closes the CDR3, a read error is the likely cause. The CDR3 bases are TGTGCCAGCAGCCTCACTAGCGGGAAAGAGACCCAGTACCTC. Translated: CASSLTSGKETQYL. This chain uses TRBV7-2 with TRBJ2-5, with 10 nucleotides matching TRBD2. The germline V gene has CDR1 SGHTA and CDR2 FQGNSA. The CDR3 has 14 residues. After removal of 5 bases from V and 3 bases from J, the junction contained 3 bases not matched to a gene.

This clonotype was detected only once. The junction does not match germline at one end; this may be a read error. The gene calls are TRBV3-1 and TRBJ1-4; no firm D call. This CDR3 is built from 14 residues. The germline gives CDR1 LGHDT, CDR2 YNNKEL (reference sequence). The CDR3 DNA follows: TGCGCCAGCAGCCGCCGACGGGGTGCGGAAAAACTGTTTTTT. This codes for CASSRRRGAEKLFF.

On this clonotype: An end of the junction does not agree with germline; a read error may underlie this. The genes are TRBV10-2 and TRBJ2-5, with D tentatively TRBD2 (7 bases). This CDR3 is 18 amino acids long. Germline V gene sequence: CDR1 WSHSY, CDR2 SAAADI. Here the CDR3 DNA reads TGTGCCAGCAGCTTAGGGGGGGCGGCGGGCCGTGACCAAGAGACCCAGTACTTC. Translated: CASSLGGAAGRDQETQYF.

Turning to this clonotype: An end of the junction does not agree with germline; a read error may underlie this. The chain couples TRBV4-2 to TRBJ2-1, with 10 bases identical to TRBD2. The CDR3 spans 16 residues. Germline assignment: CDR1 LGHNA and CDR2 YNFKEQ. The CDR3 DNA sequence: TGTGCCAGCAGCCAAGCCGGGACTAGCGCCTACGATGAGCAGTTCTTC. It encodes CASSQAGTSAYDEQFF.

This clonotype came up many times. The V gene is TRBV24-1, the J gene TRBJ2-3, with D possibly TRBD1 on 6 matching bases. V lost 3 bases to trimming and J lost 3 bases, with 12 bases between them. Germline CDR1 KGHDR, CDR2 SFDVKD. This CDR3 is 15 amino acids long. The DNA for the CDR3 is TGTGCCACCAGTGATACAGGGTCTCCAACAGATACGCAGTATTTT. Protein sequence: CATSDTGSPTDTQYF.

This clonotype was observed once. Compared with germline, one end of the junction differs, possibly owing to a read error. This chain joins TRBV12-3 or TRBV12-4 and TRBJ1-5; weak D call: TRBD1 (6 bases). The CDR3 spans 16 residues. The CDR3 here is CPSSLSGDIGNQPQHF. The CDR3 region has the DNA TGTCCCAGCAGTTTATCGGGGGACATAGGCAATCAGCCCCAGCATTTT.

This clonotype was seen more than once but under ten times. It may be a read error: a sequence one base away is much more abundant. The chain combines TRBV20-1 with TRBJ2-7; D uncertain. This CDR3 region has 13 residues. Germline V CDR1 and CDR2: DFQATT, SNEGSKA (reference sequence). The CDR3 region is CSARDGPSYAQYF. The DNA of the CDR3 is TGCAGTGCTAGAGACGGCCCGTCCTACGCGCAGTACTTC.

Of note for this clonotype: A much larger clone lies a single base off, so this may be a read error. This sequence joins TRBV3-1 and TRBJ2-7; D is possibly TRBD1 or TRBD2 (5 bases each). This CDR3 is 14 amino acids long. Germline CDR1 and CDR2: LGHDT and YNNKEL (reference sequence). The CDR3 is CASSQAGASYGQYF. Here the CDR3 DNA reads TGTGCCAGCAGCCAAGCCGGGGCCAGCTACGGGCAGTACTTC.

The V gene is TRBV6-2 or TRBV6-3, the J gene TRBJ1-4, with D perhaps matching TRBD1 (5 bases). Germline-derived CDR1 and CDR2 are MNHEY and SVGEGT. CDR3 length equals 15 residues. The germline V and J ends were trimmed by 5 bases and 5 bases, with 15 bases remaining between them. The CDR3 is CASSPSGLPNEKLFF. In DNA form, the CDR3 reads TGTGCCAGCAGTCCCTCGGGACTCCCGAATGAAAAACTGTTTTTT.

CDR3 in amino acids: CSATGTKDLQDTGELFF. DNA of the CDR3: TGCAGTGCAACTGGGACTAAAGACCTCCAGGACACCGGGGAGCTGTTTTTT. The chain links TRBV20-1 to TRBJ2-2; 7 positions agree with TRBD2. The germline CDR1 and CDR2 sequences are DFQATT and SNEGSKA (reference sequence). CDR3 length equals 17 residues. After removal of 6 bases from V and 3 bases from J, the junction contained 16 bases not matched to a gene.

This clonotype was observed a single time. A much larger clone lies a single base off, so this may be a read error. The V call is TRBV2, the J call TRBJ2-1; 8 nucleotides match TRBD2. The ends lost 8 bases at V and 10 bases at J; junction bases unmatched: 13. The germline gives CDR1 SNHLY, CDR2 FYNNEI. This CDR3 spans 14 amino acids. The CDR3 region is CASAELADLYEQFF. As DNA, the CDR3 is TGTGCCAGCGCCGAACTAGCGGACCTCTACGAGCAGTTCTTC. The whole variable domain, remainder taken from reference TRBV2 and TRBJ2-1, is EPEVTQTPSHQVTQMGQEVILRCVPISNHLYFYWYRQILGQKVEFLVSFYNNEISEKSEIFDDQFSVERPDGSNFTLKIRSTKLEDSAMYFCASAELADLYEQFFGPGTRLTVL.

This clonotype was recorded many times. This rearrangement joins TRBV7-8 to TRBJ2-1, with a weak D call TRBD2 (6 bases). V shed 4 bases and J shed 0 bases, with 16 bases lying between them. CDR3 length: 17 amino acids. CDR1 and CDR2 (germline): SGHVS, FQNEAQ. Written as DNA, the CDR3 is TGTGCCAGCAGCTGGTGGCTAGTCGGGAGCTCCTACAATGAGCAGTTCTTC. Protein product: CASSWWLVGSSYNEQFF.

As regards this clonotype: A much larger clone sits a single nucleotide away, making a read error possible. This rearrangement joins TRBV20-1 to TRBJ2-1; perhaps D is TRBD1 or TRBD2 (5 bases each). The CDR3 contains 17 residues. Trimming shortened V by 3 bases and J by 0 bases, and 18 bases separated the two germline ends. CDR1 and CDR2 from the germline V gene are DFQATT and SNEGSKA (reference sequence). CDR3 coding DNA: TGCAGTGCTAGGGGGCGAGGGTGGCTCAGCTCCTACAATGAGCAGTTCTTC. It yields the protein CSARGRGWLSSYNEQFF.

This clonotype was picked up many times. The chain carries TRBV2 and TRBJ2-2; 14 nucleotides align to TRBD2. The CDR3 contains 15 residues. With 4 bases clipped from V and 6 bases from J, the junction kept 1 base outside the gene matches. Germline-derived CDR1 and CDR2 are SNHLY and FYNNEI. The CDR3, as DNA: TGTGCCAGCAGTGGGACTAGCGGGAGGTCCGGGGAGCTGTTTTTT. Protein: CASSGTSGRSGELFF.

This clonotype was seen ten or more times. The chain couples TRBV12-3 or TRBV12-4 to TRBJ2-7; D may be TRBD1 (5 bases). Trimming left V 3 bases short and J 0 bases short, with 9 bases between. The CDR3 consists of 14 residues. The CDR3 nucleotides read TGTGCCAGCAGTTTTCACACAGGCTCCTACGAGCAGTACTTC. Translating gives CASSFHTGSYEQYF.

The V and J genes are TRBV29-1 and TRBJ1-4; D may be TRBD1 (5 bases). This CDR3 comprises 13 residues. V dropped 7 bases and J dropped 0 bases, with 9 bases sitting between them. Germline lookup yields CDR1 SQVTM and CDR2 ANQGSEA. The CDR3 loop reads CSARTSTNEKLFF. CDR3 nucleotides: TGCAGCGCCCGGACATCAACTAATGAAAAACTGTTTTTT.

This clonotype was detected a few times. A single base separates this from a much larger clone, so it may be a read error. The chain recombines TRBV20-1 with TRBJ1-5, with 8 bases fitting TRBD1. There are 14 residues in the CDR3. The germline CDR1 and CDR2 sequences are DFQATT and SNEGSKA (reference sequence). After removal of 0 bases from V and 9 bases from J, the junction contained 7 bases not matched to a gene. The CDR3 here is CSARDRTGIPPQHF. The CDR3 DNA reads TGCAGTGCTAGAGACAGGACAGGGATTCCGCCCCAGCATTTT.

This clonotype was seen only a few times. This could be a read error, since a much larger clone is one nucleotide away. This chain connects TRBV9 to TRBJ1-2, with TRBD1 matching over 7 bases. In germline, CDR1 is SGDLS, CDR2 YYNGEE. CDR3 length: 15 amino acids. DNA for the CDR3: TGTGCCAGCAGCGCACGACAGGGTGTAGTTTATGGCTCCACCTTC. It yields the protein CASSARQGVVYGSTF.

This clonotype was found many times. V gene TRBV4-1 combines with J gene TRBJ2-2; no reliable D call. Trimming took off 0 bases at V and 2 bases at J, with 10 bases between the two ends. Per germline, CDR1 MGHRA and CDR2 YSYEKL. The CDR3 is 16 residues long. CDR3 sequence reads: CASSQEGLHNTGELFF. CDR3 DNA sequence: TGCGCCAGCAGCCAAGAAGGGTTACACAACACCGGGGAGCTGTTTTTT.

As for this clonotype: This may be a read error: a much more frequent sequence differs by one nucleotide. The conserved final phenylalanine or tryptophan is absent from the CDR3, which likely points to a read error. The V and J genes are TRBV19 and TRBJ2-1; 9 nucleotides align to TRBD2. Unmatched junction bases numbered 5, after V lost 3 bases and J lost 2 bases. Germline CDR1 and CDR2: LNHDA and SQIVND (reference sequence). There are 16 residues in the CDR3. CDR3 region: CASSISSGNPYNEQFS. CDR3 sequence (DNA): TGTGCCAGTAGTATTTCTAGCGGGAACCCCTACAATGAGCAGTTCTCC.

This clonotype was observed many times. The chain links TRBV15 to TRBJ2-7; TRBD1 agrees at 9 bases. J lost 5 bases, V lost 1 base, and 6 bases had no gene match. This CDR3 comprises 15 residues. Germline V lookup: CDR1 LNHNV, CDR2 YYDKDF (reference sequence). The CDR3 protein is CATSRGQGGSDEQYF. The CDR3 DNA reads as TGTGCCACCAGCAGAGGACAGGGGGGATCCGACGAGCAGTACTTC. Full variable domain (outside the CDR3, taken from reference TRBV15 and TRBJ2-7): DAMVIQNPRYQVTQFGKPVTLSCSQTLNHNVMYWYQQKSSQAPKLLFHYYDKDFNNEADTPDNFQSRRPNTSFCFLDIRSPGLGDTAMYLCATSRGQGGSDEQYFGPGTRLTVT.

V and J are TRBV5-8 and TRBJ2-1, with D perhaps TRBD2 (6 bases). Germline-derived CDR1 and CDR2 are SGHTS and YDEGEE. V dropped 1 base and J dropped 7 bases, with 15 bases sitting between them. There are 15 residues in the CDR3. CDR3 region: CASSLTGPGVNEQFF. CDR3 bases: TGTGCCAGCAGCTTGACGGGACCGGGGGTTAATGAGCAGTTCTTC.